This T cell receptor (beta chain) was recovered during a study of response to subunit inactivated influenza vaccine. This clonotype was detected only a few times. TCRdb re-derived calls from the RT-PCR reads in MiXCR, one entry per CDR3 protein. In the table there are some 150,000 distinct CDR3 sequences, less than 15% of which are singletons. Deletions cut 5 bases from V and 6 bases from J, with 11 bases between. The CDR3 is 13 amino acids. Germline V gene lookup returns CDR1 SEHNR and CDR2 FQNEAQ (reference sequence). This sample also belongs to another study, concerning T cells expressing NK-cell markers. From that report: UMI-tagged 5'RACE template switching yielded the TCR beta cDNA. All TCR beta repertoires analysed originated from sorted CD3+CD56+NKG2C+, CD3+CD56+NKG2C- and CD3+CD56-NKG2C+ T cells. HCMV seropositivity characterized seven of the eight sequenced donors, and seronegativity one.

This specimen was CD8+ T cells sorted from PBMCs, taken roughly 12 days after vaccination. J is TRBJ1-5 and V is TRBV7-9; a weak D match, TRBD1 (6 bases). The receptor's source is a man in his fifties or sixties who received an inactivated influenza vaccine. CDR3 nucleotide sequence: TGTGCCAGCAGCACAGGGTTGGGTCAGCCCCAGCATTTT. This sequence encodes CASSTGLGQPQHF.